This TCR beta chain was recovered during a study of a mutant IDH1 vaccine in newly diagnosed glioma. Points from the study as a whole: Whatever changes occurred in top peripheral T cell clonotypes seemed unrelated to pseudoprogression.

A word on this clone: Its target is not known.

Described time point: week 5, during vaccination. Each dose of the vaccine consisted of 300 ug of mutant IDH1 20-mer peptide, with topical imiquimod. Method: immunoSEQ multiplex PCR; TCRdb's copy keeps in-frame clones and lacks some. Of tens of thousands of clones detected, 75% to 85% appear once; the ten largest clones hold roughly an eighth. V was pared by 4 bases and J by 0 bases, with 7 bases of the junction left unmatched. CDR3 length equals 17 residues. Germline loops: CDR1 SGHRS, CDR2 YFSETQ. V is TRBV5-1 and J is TRBJ2-2; 9 bases are a match to TRBD1. The clonotype comes from a man aged 45 to 65 with glioma. The sequencing here drew on PBMCs, taken from a glioma patient whose treatment included an IDH1 peptide vaccine. CDR3 DNA: TGCGCCAGCAGCCCACTTACAGGGGGCGCGAACACCGGGGAGCTGTTTTTT. Amino acid sequence: CASSPLTGGANTGELFF. Combining the CDR3 with reference TRBV5-1 and TRBJ2-2 gives the whole variable domain KAGVTQTPRYLIKTRGQQVTLSCSPISGHRSVSWYQQTPGQGLQFLFEYFSETQRNKGNFPGRFSGRQFSNSRSEMNVSTLELGDSALYLCASSPLTGGANTGELFFGEGSRLTVL.